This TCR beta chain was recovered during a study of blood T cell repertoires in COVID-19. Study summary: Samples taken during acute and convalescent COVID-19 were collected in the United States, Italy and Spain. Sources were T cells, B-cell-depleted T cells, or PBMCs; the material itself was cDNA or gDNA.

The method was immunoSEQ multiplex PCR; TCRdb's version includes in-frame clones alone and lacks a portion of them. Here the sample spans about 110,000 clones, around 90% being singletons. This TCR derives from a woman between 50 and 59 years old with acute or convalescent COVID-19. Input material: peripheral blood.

The CDR3 region has the DNA TGTGCCAGCAGTTATACGCCAGGGGTGTTAGCAATGATCTCCTACGAGCAGTACTTC. Its translation is CASSYTPGVLAMISYEQYF. This chain uses TRBV6-2 or TRBV6-3 with TRBJ2-7, with D possibly being TRBD1 (6 bases). The length of the CDR3 is 19 residues. Germline values: CDR1 MNHEY, CDR2 SVGEGT. The V end was cut by 3 bases, the J end by 0 bases, with 24 bases between.